The rows below give T cell receptor beta chains drawn from one sample of a study of T cell repertoires in cytomegalovirus infection. For these receptors, no antigen is known. A single record per CDR3 protein comes from TCRdb applying MiXCR to the reads. The sample lists around 800,000 distinct CDR3 sequences; approximately 29% were seen once. Sequencing used cultured CD8+ T cells from PBMCs, obtained from culture after CMV antigen stimulation. These receptors all stem from a human donor in good health (CMV status not recorded). Some clones in this sample may be carry-over from other donors' samples. The CDR3 runs from the conserved cysteine through the conserved F or W. D genes are given only for firm matches. Not every row has a clone size; where given, it reads once, few, many or a size class.

J gene | clone size | D gene | V gene | CDR3 DNA | CDR3 protein
TRBJ2-1 | NA | NA | TRBV4-1 | TGCGCCAGCAGCCAAGCCGGGAGACGGAGAGATGAGCAGTTCTTC | CASSQAGRRRDEQFF
TRBJ1-1 | NA | NA | TRBV12-3/TRBV12-4 | TGTGCCAGCAGTTTAGGGGGGAGGCCTGAAGCTTTCTTT | CASSLGGRPEAFF
TRBJ2-5 | few | NA | TRBV5-4 | TGTGCCAGCAGCTTGGTATCAGCTCAAGAGACCCAGTACTTC | CASSLVSAQETQYF
TRBJ1-2 | NA | NA | TRBV2 | TGTGCCAGCAGTGAGATTGGACAGATAATTTCCTATGGCTACACCTTC | CASSEIGQIISYGYTF
TRBJ2-5 | NA | NA | TRBV6-5 | TGTGCCAGCAGTTACAAGCGGCACGACCAAGAGACCCAGTACTTC | CASSYKRHDQETQYF
TRBJ1-1 | few | NA | TRBV12-3/TRBV12-4 | TGTGCCAGCAGTTTAGTCAGGGGCCAAATTGGTGAAGCTTTCTTT | CASSLVRGQIGEAFF
TRBJ2-5 | NA | TRBD2 | TRBV7-3 | TGTGCCAGCAGCTTCGATGCGGGGGGGCGAGAGACCCAGTACTTC | CASSFDAGGRETQYF
TRBJ2-2 | few | NA | TRBV7-9 | TGTGCCAGCAGCCACCGGACAACGGGGGAGCTGTTTTTT | CASSHRTTGELFF
TRBJ1-5 | NA | NA | TRBV27 | TGTGCCAGCGGGCCGGGGATTGGCCCCATCCAGCCCCAGCATTTT | CASGPGIGPIQPQHF
TRBJ2-1 | few | NA | TRBV5-6 | TGTGCCAGCAGGGGCATGAGCTCCTACAATGAGCAGTTCTTC | CASRGMSSYNEQFF
TRBJ2-1 | few | TRBD2 | TRBV5-6 | TGTGCCAGCAGCATGGGACTAGCGAATGAGCAGTTCTTC | CASSMGLANEQFF
TRBJ1-1 | NA | NA | TRBV27 | TGTGCCAGCAGTCCCCCCGGACGACCTGAAGCTTTCTTT | CASSPPGRPEAFF
TRBJ2-1 | few | NA | TRBV29-1 | TGCAGCGTTGAGGAGCGGAGCTCCTACAATGAGCAGTTCTTC | CSVEERSSYNEQFF
TRBJ1-2 | NA | TRBD1 | TRBV19 | TGTGCCAGTAGTGGAATCGGGACAGGGGTCTATGGCTACACCTTC | CASSGIGTGVYGYTF
TRBJ2-1 | NA | NA | TRBV7-6 | TGTGCTAGCAGCTTAGGGGGGACTTCAGGGAATGAGCAGTTCTTC | CASSLGGTSGNEQFF
TRBJ2-7 | NA | NA | TRBV12-3/TRBV12-4 | TGTGCCAGCGGGGGGACCCTCTCCTACGAGCAGTACTTC | CASGGTLSYEQYF
TRBJ2-5 | few | TRBD1 | TRBV12-3/TRBV12-4 | TGTGCCAGCAGTTCCAAAGACCCGGGACAGGGGTTACAAGAGACCCAGTACTTC | CASSSKDPGQGLQETQYF
TRBJ1-4 | few | TRBD1 | TRBV7-9 | TGTGCCAGCAGCTTAGTTCGGGGACAGCCTAATGAAAAACTGTTTTTT | CASSLVRGQPNEKLFF
TRBJ1-4 | many | NA | TRBV7-2 | TGTGCCAGCAGCTACCGAGGTTGGGAACGGAATGAAAAACTGTTTTTT | CASSYRGWERNEKLFF
TRBJ2-3 | NA | NA | TRBV27 | TGTGCCAGCAGTTTGGGGTCCGCCCCCCCCACAGATACGCAGTATTTT | CASSLGSAPPTDTQYF
TRBJ2-7 | NA | NA | TRBV12-3/TRBV12-4 | TGTGCCAGCAGTTCGTCCCGGGACATCTACGAGCAGTACTTC | CASSSSRDIYEQYF
TRBJ2-1 | NA | NA | TRBV12-3/TRBV12-4 | TGTGCCAGCAGTTTGGTGTACGTAGGGGGAGTAAGAATCTTC | CASSLVYVGGVRIF
TRBJ1-5 | few | TRBD1 | TRBV4-3 | TGCGCCAGCAGCCAAGACCGGGACAGGTTAGTGGGAAATCAGCCCCAGCATTTT | CASSQDRDRLVGNQPQHF
TRBJ2-1 | few | TRBD1 | TRBV27 | TGTGCCAGCAGTACAGGGACAGGGGATGAGCAGTTCTTC | CASSTGTGDEQFF
TRBJ2-1 | NA | TRBD2 | TRBV27 | TGTGCCAGCAGTTTCTATTCAGCACTAGCGGGGGCGGAGTACAATGAGCAGTTCTTC | CASSFYSALAGAEYNEQFF
TRBJ1-5 | few | TRBD1 | TRBV12-3/TRBV12-4 | TGTGCCAGCGGGACAGGGACTAATCAGCCCCAGCATTTT | CASGTGTNQPQHF
TRBJ2-3 | many | NA | TRBV7-8 | TGTGCCAGCAGCTTAGCAGGGGTGAGCGCAGATACGCAGTATTTT | CASSLAGVSADTQYF
TRBJ1-5 | NA | NA | TRBV25-1 | TGTGCCAGCAGTGATCCGAGATCAGGGGACCGTAGCAATCAGCCCCAGCATTTT | CASSDPRSGDRSNQPQHF
TRBJ1-1 | many | NA | TRBV11-2 | TGTGCCAGCAGCCCGGGGGGGAGGGGCACTGAAGCTTTCTTT | CASSPGGRGTEAFF
TRBJ2-1 | few | TRBD2 | TRBV19 | TGTGCCAGTAGTATAGTCGGGGGGGAGTACAATGAGCAGTTCTTC | CASSIVGGEYNEQFF
TRBJ1-2 | few | NA | TRBV6-1 | TGTGCCAGCAGTGAAATAGGCGGGGGCTATGGCTACACCTTC | CASSEIGGGYGYTF
TRBJ2-7 | many | NA | TRBV7-2 | TGTGCCAGCCGCGAGGGGGCGGGGACACACTACGAGCAGTACTTC | CASREGAGTHYEQYF
TRBJ1-1 | NA | NA | TRBV5-4 | TGTGCCAGCAGCTTGGGGGACCCCCGTAACACTGAAGCTTTCTTT | CASSLGDPRNTEAFF
TRBJ1-1 | NA | NA | TRBV15 | TGTGCCACCAGCAGTTCGTCAGGAACCCTGACTGAAGCTTTCTTT | CATSSSSGTLTEAFF
TRBJ2-1 | NA | TRBD1 | TRBV5-5 | TGTGCCAGCAGCAGACAGGGCTCTGAGCAGTTCTTC | CASSRQGSEQFF
TRBJ2-7 | NA | TRBD1 | TRBV6-5 | TGTGCCAGCAGTACCGAGGGGGCCGCCTACGAGCAGTACTTC | CASSTEGAAYEQYF
TRBJ2-3 | NA | TRBD1 | TRBV7-6 | TGTGCCAGCAGCGTTGGGACAGGGGAATTGGATACGCAGTATTTT | CASSVGTGELDTQYF
TRBJ2-6 | NA | NA | TRBV4-3 | TGCGCCAGCAGCCAAGCCGGGACAAACTCTGGGACCAACGTCCTGACTTTC | CASSQAGTNSGTNVLTF
TRBJ2-3 | NA | NA | TRBV27 | TGTGCCAGCAGTTTATATGTGGTCGCAGATACGCAGTATTTT | CASSLYVVADTQYF
TRBJ2-5 | few | NA | TRBV20-1 | TGCAGTGCTAGAAGGCAGGGCCACCAAGAGACCCAGTACTTC | CSARRQGHQETQYF
TRBJ2-5 | NA | TRBD2 | TRBV24-1 | TGTGCCACCAGTGGCGGGGGGTACCAAGAGACCCAGTACTTC | CATSGGGYQETQYF
TRBJ2-2 | few | TRBD1 | TRBV7-9 | TGTGCCAGCAGAAAACAGGGGGCGGACACCGGGGAGCTGTTTTTT | CASRKQGADTGELFF
TRBJ2-7 | NA | TRBD2 | TRBV19 | TGTGCCAGTAGTAGCTTCACTAGCGGGGCCTACGAGCAGTACTTC | CASSSFTSGAYEQYF
TRBJ2-1 | NA | TRBD1 | TRBV10-3 | TGTGCCATCAGTGAGTCCAGGACAGGCCGCTACAATGAGCAGTTCTTC | CAISESRTGRYNEQFF
TRBJ2-7 | NA | TRBD1 | TRBV7-9 | TGTGCCAGCAGCTTACCTTCGGGACAGGGGGCCTACGAGCAGTACTTC | CASSLPSGQGAYEQYF
TRBJ1-1 | few | NA | TRBV2 | TGTGCCAGCAGTGATGGACAGATAGAAGCTTTCTTT | CASSDGQIEAFF
TRBJ2-1 | few | NA | TRBV4-1 | TGCGCCAGCAGCCACGTCGGGACTCTCAATGAGCAGTTCTTC | CASSHVGTLNEQFF
TRBJ1-4 | NA | NA | TRBV7-3 | TGTGCCAGCAGCCCCAATGGGGTCTCTAATGAAAAACTGTTTTTT | CASSPNGVSNEKLFF
TRBJ1-1 | NA | NA | TRBV12-3/TRBV12-4 | TGTGCCAGCAGTTCTGGGGGTGAGGTGGAAGCTTGCTTT | CASSSGGEVEACF
TRBJ1-2 | NA | NA | TRBV5-4 | TGTGCCAGCAGCTTAAGACAGAGAGCTAACTATGGCTACACCTTC | CASSLRQRANYGYTF
TRBJ2-5 | many | TRBD2 | TRBV6-2/TRBV6-3 | TGTGCCAGCAGTGCGGGGGAAGAGACCCAGTACTTC | CASSAGEETQYF
TRBJ1-1 | NA | NA | TRBV7-2 | TGTGCCAGCAGCGGTGGCACCTGTTCGGGCACTGAAGCTTTCTTT | CASSGGTCSGTEAFF
TRBJ1-5 | NA | TRBD1 | TRBV2 | TGTGCCAGCAGTGAAGTTCGGACAGGCACTCAGCCCCAGCATTTT | CASSEVRTGTQPQHF